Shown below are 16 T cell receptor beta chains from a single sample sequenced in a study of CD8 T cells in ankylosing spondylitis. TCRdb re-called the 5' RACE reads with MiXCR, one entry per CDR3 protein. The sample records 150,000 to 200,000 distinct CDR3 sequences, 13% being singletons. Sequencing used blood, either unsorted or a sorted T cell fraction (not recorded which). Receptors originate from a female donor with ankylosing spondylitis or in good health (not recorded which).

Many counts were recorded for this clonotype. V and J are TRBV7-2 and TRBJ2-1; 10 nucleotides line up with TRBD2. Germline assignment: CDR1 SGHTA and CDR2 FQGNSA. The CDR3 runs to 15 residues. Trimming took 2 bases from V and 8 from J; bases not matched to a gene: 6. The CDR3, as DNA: TGTGCCAGCAGCTTAACCAGCGGGAGGGTACATGAGCAGTTCTTC. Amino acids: CASSLTSGRVHEQFF.

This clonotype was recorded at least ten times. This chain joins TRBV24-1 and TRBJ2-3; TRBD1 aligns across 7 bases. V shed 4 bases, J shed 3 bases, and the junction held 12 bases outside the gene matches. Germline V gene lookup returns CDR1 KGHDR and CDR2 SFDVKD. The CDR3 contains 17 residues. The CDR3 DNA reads TGTGCCACCAGTGACACGAGACAGGGCCTTCAAACAGATACGCAGTATTTT. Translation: CATSDTRQGLQTDTQYF.

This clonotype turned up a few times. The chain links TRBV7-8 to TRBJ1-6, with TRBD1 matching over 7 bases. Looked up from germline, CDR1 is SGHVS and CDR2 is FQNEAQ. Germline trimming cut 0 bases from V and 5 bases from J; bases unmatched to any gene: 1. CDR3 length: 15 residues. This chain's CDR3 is CASSLATGNNSPLHF. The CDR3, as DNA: TGTGCCAGCAGCTTAGCGACAGGGAATAATTCACCCCTCCACTTT.

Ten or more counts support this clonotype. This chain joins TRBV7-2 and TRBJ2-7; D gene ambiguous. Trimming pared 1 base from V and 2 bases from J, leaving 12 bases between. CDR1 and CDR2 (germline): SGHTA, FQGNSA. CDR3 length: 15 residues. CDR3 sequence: CASSLEVRKTYEQYF. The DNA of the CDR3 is TGTGCCAGCAGCTTAGAGGTCAGGAAGACCTACGAGCAGTACTTC.

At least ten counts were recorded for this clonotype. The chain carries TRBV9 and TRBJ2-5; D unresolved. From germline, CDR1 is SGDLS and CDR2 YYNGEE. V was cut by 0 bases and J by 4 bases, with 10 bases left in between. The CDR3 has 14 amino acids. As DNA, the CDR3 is TGTGCCAGCAGCGTAGAGGGCCGAGCAGAGACCCAGTACTTC. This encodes CASSVEGRAETQYF.

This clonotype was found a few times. The chain's CDR3 is CASSQAQEWTGELFF. The DNA of the CDR3 is TGTGCCAGCAGCCAAGCACAGGAGTGGACCGGGGAGCTGTTTTTT. The chain couples TRBV3-1 to TRBJ2-2; perhaps TRBD1 as D (5 bases). V lost 1 base and J lost 5, with 11 bases in between. This CDR3 region has 15 residues. Germline CDR1 reads LGHDT; CDR2 reads YNNKEL (reference sequence).

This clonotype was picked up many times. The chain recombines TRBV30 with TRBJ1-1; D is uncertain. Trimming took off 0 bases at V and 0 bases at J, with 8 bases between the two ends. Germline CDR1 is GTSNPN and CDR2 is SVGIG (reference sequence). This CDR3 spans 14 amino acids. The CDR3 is CAWSVQHLNTEAFF. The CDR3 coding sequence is TGTGCCTGGAGTGTACAACACCTGAACACTGAAGCTTTCTTT.

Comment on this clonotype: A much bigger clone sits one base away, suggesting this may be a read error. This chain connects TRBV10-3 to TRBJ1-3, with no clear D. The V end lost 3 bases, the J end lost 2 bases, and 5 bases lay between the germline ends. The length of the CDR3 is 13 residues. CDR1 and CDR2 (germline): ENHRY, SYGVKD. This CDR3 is CAISDSPGNTIYF. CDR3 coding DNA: TGTGCCATCAGTGACAGCCCTGGAAACACCATATATTTT.

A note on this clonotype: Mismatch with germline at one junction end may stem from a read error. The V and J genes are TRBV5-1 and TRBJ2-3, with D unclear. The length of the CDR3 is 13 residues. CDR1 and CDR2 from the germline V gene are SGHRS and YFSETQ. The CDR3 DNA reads TGCGCCAGCAGCTTGGTTAGCACAGATACGGAGTATTTT. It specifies CASSLVSTDTEYF.

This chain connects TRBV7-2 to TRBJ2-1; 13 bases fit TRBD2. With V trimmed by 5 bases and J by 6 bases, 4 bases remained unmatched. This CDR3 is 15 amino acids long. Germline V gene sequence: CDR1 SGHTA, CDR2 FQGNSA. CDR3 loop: CASSPGLAGINEQFF. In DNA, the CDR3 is TGTGCCAGCAGCCCGGGACTAGCGGGAATCAATGAGCAGTTCTTC. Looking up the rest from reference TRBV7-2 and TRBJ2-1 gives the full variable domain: GAGVSQSPSNKVTEKGKDVELRCDPISGHTALYWYRQSLGQGLEFLIYFQGNSAPDKSGLPSDRFSAERTGGSVSTLTIQRTQQEDSAVYLCASSPGLAGINEQFFGPGTRLTVL.

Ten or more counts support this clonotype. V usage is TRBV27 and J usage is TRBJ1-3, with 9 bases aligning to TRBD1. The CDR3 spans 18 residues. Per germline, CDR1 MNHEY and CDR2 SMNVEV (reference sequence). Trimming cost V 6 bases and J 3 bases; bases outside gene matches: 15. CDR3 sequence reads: CASSRTPTGGAYGNTIYF. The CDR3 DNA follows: TGTGCCAGCAGCCGTACACCTACAGGGGGCGCGTATGGAAACACCATATATTTT.

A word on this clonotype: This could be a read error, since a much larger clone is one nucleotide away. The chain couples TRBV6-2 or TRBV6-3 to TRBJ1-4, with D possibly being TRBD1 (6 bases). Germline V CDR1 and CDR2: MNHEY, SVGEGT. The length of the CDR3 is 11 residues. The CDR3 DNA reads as TGTGCCAGCAGTCTCGGGACAAGCAAAGCATTT. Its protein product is CASSLGTSKAF.

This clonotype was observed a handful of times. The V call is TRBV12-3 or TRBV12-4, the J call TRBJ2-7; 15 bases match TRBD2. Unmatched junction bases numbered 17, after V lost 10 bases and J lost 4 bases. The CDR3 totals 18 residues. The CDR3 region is CAIWPGLAGGLQVYEQYF. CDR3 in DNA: TGTGCCATCTGGCCGGGACTAGCGGGAGGCCTTCAGGTTTACGAGCAGTACTTC.

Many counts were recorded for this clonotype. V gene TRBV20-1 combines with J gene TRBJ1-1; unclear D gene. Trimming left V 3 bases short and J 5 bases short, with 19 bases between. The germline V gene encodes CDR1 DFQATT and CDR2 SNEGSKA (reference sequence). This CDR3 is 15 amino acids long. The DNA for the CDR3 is TGCAGTGCTAGCAAAGTTATGGGCGCGGGGACTGAAGCTTTCTTT. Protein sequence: CSASKVMGAGTEAFF.

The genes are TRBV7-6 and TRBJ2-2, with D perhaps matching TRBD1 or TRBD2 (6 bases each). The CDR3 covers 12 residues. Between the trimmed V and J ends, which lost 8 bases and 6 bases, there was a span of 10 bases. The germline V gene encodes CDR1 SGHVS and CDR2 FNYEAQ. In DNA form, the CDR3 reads TGTGCCAGCCGGAGGGGGTCCGGGGAGCTGTTTTTT. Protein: CASRRGSGELFF.

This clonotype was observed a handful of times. This CDR3 reads CATSDLRLAGSSYEQYF. In DNA, the CDR3 is TGTGCCACCAGTGATTTGCGACTAGCGGGGAGCTCCTACGAGCAGTACTTC. The chain combines TRBV24-1 with TRBJ2-7, with TRBD2 identical over 11 bases. The trim removed 0 bases at V and 0 bases at J, leaving 3 bases unmatched. Germline V gene lookup returns CDR1 KGHDR and CDR2 SFDVKD. The CDR3 length is 17 residues.